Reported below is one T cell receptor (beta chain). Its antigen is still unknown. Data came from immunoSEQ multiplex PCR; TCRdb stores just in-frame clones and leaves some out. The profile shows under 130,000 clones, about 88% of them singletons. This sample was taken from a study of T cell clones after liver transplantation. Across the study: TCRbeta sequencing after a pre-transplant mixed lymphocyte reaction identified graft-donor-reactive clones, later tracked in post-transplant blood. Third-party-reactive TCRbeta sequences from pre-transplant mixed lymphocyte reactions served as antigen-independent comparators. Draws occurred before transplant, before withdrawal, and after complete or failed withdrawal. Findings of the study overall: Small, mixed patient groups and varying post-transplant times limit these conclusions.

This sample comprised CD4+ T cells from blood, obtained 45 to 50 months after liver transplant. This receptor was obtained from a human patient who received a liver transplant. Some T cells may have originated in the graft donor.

CDR3 sequence reads: CASSRGGTGNQETQYF. CDR3 bases: TGTGCCAGCAGTCGGGGCGGGACAGGGAATCAAGAGACCCAGTACTTC. This chain connects TRBV28 to TRBJ2-5, with TRBD1 matching 9 bases. Germline V gene sequence: CDR1 MDHEN, CDR2 SYDVKM. V was clipped by 5 bases and J by 2 bases; unmatched bases: 9. The CDR3 covers 16 residues. Looking up the rest from reference TRBV28 and TRBJ2-5 gives the full variable domain: DVKVTQSSRYLVKRTGEKVFLECVQDMDHENMFWYRQDPGLGLRLIYFSYDVKMKEKGDIPEGYSVSREKKERFSLILESASTNQTSMYLCASSRGGTGNQETQYFGPGTRLLVL.